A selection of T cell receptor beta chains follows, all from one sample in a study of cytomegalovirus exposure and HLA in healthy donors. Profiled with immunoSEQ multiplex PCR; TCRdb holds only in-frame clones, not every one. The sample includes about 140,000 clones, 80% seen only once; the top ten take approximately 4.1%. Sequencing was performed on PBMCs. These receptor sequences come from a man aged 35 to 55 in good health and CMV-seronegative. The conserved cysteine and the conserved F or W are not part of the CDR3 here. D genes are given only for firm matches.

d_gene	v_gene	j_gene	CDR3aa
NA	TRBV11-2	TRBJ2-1	ASSLTAKEQF
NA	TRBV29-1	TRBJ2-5	SPKGVQETQY
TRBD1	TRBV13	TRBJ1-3	ASSPYKQGARGNTIY
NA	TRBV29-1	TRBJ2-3	SVEYWTESTDTQY
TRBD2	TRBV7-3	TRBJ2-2	ASSRSGAGHTGELF
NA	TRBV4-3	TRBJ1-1	ASSQGTQGGDTEAF
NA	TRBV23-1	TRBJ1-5	ASILVGPGSQPQH
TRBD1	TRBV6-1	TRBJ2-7	ASSRDRWVYYEQY
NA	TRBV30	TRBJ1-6	AWTSSYNSPLH
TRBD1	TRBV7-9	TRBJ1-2	ASSPGGQQGGWRYGYT
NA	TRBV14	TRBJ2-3	ASSSRGASTGTQY
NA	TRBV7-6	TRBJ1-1	ASSPETVAMNTEAF
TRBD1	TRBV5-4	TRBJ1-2	ASTYERDSYGYT
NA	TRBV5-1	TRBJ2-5	ASSLGLRKPEETQY
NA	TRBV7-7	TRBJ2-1	ASSLETGNEQF
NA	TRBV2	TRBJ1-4	ASSEGGQMNEKLF
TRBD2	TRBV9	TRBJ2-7	ASSVGAGGPSGEQY
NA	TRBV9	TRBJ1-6	ASSGGWQGNNSPLH
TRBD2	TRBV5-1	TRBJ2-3	ASSLGIAGGPDTQY
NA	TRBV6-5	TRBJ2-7	ASSYSQIDFPYEQY
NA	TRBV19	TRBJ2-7	ASGEFYEQY
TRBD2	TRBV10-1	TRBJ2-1	ASSETSGRYNEQF
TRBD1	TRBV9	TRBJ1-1	ASSVAPGGNTEAF
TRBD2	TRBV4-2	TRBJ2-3	ASSQDYGSGFTDTQY
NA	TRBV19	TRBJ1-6	ASSVARLEGGSPLH
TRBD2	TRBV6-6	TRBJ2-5	ASSFSGGARETQY
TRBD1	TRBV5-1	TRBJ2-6	ATRQGPSSGANVLT
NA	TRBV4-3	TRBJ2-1	ASSQDRGGGPYNEQF
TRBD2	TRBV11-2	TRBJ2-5	ASSLGLAGVETQY
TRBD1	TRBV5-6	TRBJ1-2	ASSTWGTGEVGYT
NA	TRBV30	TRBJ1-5	AWSVMRVGQPQH
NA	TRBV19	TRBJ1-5	ASSSESVNQPQH
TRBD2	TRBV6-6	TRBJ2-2	ASSPGGGTGELF
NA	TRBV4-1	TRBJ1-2	ASSPLPPYGYT
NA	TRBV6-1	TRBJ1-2	ASSGRAEKVNYGYT
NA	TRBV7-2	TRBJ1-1	ASSSPGGPMNTEAF
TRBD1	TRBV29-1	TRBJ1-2	SVGGGNGYT
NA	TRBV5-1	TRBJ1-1	ASSLGQGRTEAF
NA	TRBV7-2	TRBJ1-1	ASSLGPATEAF
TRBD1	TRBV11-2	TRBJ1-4	ASSAGTGRIEKLF
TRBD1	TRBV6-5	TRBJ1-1	ASSARDRGWTEAF
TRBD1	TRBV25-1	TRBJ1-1	ASGGQGYTEAF
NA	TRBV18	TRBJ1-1	ASSKNRDLTEAF
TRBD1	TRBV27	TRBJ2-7	ASSSPGQEAWEQY
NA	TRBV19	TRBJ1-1	ASSIGLGGNTEAF
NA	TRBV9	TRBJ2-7	ASSVVGDTYEQY
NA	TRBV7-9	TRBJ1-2	ASSLIGQGYGYT
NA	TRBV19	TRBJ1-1	ASSIDLLGGGVTEAF
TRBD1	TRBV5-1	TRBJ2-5	ASSLAQGENQETQY
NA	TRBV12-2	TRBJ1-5	ASRDIYSNQPQH
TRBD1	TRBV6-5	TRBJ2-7	ASRGTGTYGQY
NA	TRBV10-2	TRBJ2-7	ASSGVAATNYGHEQY
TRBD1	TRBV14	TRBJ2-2	ASSQEDRARGELF
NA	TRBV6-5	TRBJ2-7	ASSYSGGSYEQY